This section outlines one TCR beta chain sequence together with its context. Its antigen target is currently unknown. No quality values exist for individual bases; no much larger clone is one base distant. The sample originates from a study of blood T cell repertoires in COVID-19 (dated by TCRdb to 2019 to 2021). For the study in its entirety: Collaborator samples came from the United States, Italy and Spain and covered acute and convalescent phases of COVID-19. The prospective study material was composed of cDNA or gDNA derived from T cells, B-cell-depleted T cells, or PBMCs. Subjects who had been exposed to COVID-19, were actively infected with it, or had recovered from it provided the deeply sampled blood TCRbeta repertoires that made up the dataset. The repertoires were released in a freely available public database meant as a resource for research on the immune response to SARS-CoV-2. The samples were drawn from two sources: the first 160 participants of the ongoing ImmuneRACE study, and 1,000 to 1,500 subjects contributed by 6 global collaborators. A de-identified subject ID, COVID-19 status, age in years and sex were almost always included in the sample metadata. Where available, HLA class I and class II types were taken from metadata supplied by the sample provider and were not determined by assay-based typing. The paper's findings and limits, for the study overall: The quantity of clinical and demographic metadata differed by source and by participant and was supplied without curation.

The collaborating institutions used their own protocols to collect whole blood in K2EDTA tubes. Collaborator samples were shipped for TCRbeta analysis as frozen whole blood, isolated PBMCs, or DNA extracted from either sample type. TCRbeta CDR3 regions were amplified from genomic DNA by means of the immunoSEQ Assay, a bias-controlled multiplex PCR. The paper's data handling went like this. The number of nucleated cells in each sample was estimated by amplification of reference gene primers within the assay. To quantify the absolute abundance of each unique TCRbeta CDR3 rearrangement, sequence reads were collapsed and filtered. For each sample, productive Simpson clonality was calculated by taking the square root of Simpson's diversity index across productive rearrangements. TCRdb holds this immuneACCESS table with in-frame rearrangements only. Some clones are missing; in checked studies, unresolved V genes explain under half, and the rest has no known cause. V, J and clone size are taken as reported in that table, and D and trimming were inferred from the DNA itself. The sample table shows about 76,000 clones, and approximately 78% are seen once. The ten largest clonotypes hold approximately 30% of the sample.

Taken from cysteine to phenylalanine, the CDR3 has 16 residues. Only the CDR3 DNA is retained, 48 bases long and in frame from the first base. CDR1 and CDR2, per the germline V gene, are MGHRA and YSYEKL. At the junction V is shortened by 6 bases and J by 5 bases; bases outside the gene matches: 10. Sequenced input: peripheral blood. The chain joins TRBV4-1 to TRBJ2-1, with 10 bases aligning to TRBD1. This receptor was obtained from a human donor in a cohort sampled during active COVID-19. The DNA reads TGCGCCAGCAGTAGGACAGGGGGTTGGGGCAACAATGAGCAGTTCTTC. It specifies CASSRTGGWGNNEQFF.